This T cell receptor (beta chain) was captured by sequencing in a study of metastatic and nonmetastatic thyroid tumors. Overall study: Blood and tumor or nodule tissue repertoires from malignant and benign thyroid patients were compared.

No patient received treatment before thyroid surgery. A remark on this clone: Antigen specificity is unknown.

Germline lookup yields CDR1 MNHNS and CDR2 SASEGT. The CDR3 length is 16 residues. J was trimmed by 9 bases and V by 1 base; bases with no gene match: 10. Authors' methods: Clinicopathological groups supplied CDR3 differences that were used to build a distant-metastasis classifier for papillary thyroid cancer. MiXCR reprocessed the PCR reads for TCRdb. V and J calls and clone size were set by TCRdb, not the authors. The sample lists around 36,000 clones; roughly 29% were seen once. Study-wide points: Benign nodules reportedly had significantly lower TCR beta diversity than malignant thyroid tumors in blood and tumor.

Sequencing input: blood. This sequence was found in a female donor with papillary thyroid cancer or a benign thyroid nodule (not recorded which). Some clones in this sample may be carry-over from other donors' samples. The chain couples TRBV6-1 to TRBJ2-1, with TRBD2 matching over 9 bases. The CDR3 DNA is TGTGCCAGCAGTGAAGTGTATAGCGGGAGTTCCGGTGAGCAGTTCTTC. Translation: CASSEVYSGSSGEQFF.